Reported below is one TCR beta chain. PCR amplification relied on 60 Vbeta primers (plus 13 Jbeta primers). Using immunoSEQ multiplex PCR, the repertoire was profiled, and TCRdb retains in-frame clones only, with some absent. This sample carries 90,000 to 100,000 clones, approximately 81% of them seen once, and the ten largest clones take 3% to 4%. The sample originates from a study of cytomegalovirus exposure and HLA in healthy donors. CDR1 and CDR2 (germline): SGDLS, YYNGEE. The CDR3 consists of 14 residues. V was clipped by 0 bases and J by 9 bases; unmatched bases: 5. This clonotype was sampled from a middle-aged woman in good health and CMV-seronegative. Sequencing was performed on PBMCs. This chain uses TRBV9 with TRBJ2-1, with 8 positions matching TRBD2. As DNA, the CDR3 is TGTGCCAGCAGCGTAGCGGGAGGGAGGGGTGAGCAGTTCTTC. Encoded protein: CASSVAGGRGEQFF.